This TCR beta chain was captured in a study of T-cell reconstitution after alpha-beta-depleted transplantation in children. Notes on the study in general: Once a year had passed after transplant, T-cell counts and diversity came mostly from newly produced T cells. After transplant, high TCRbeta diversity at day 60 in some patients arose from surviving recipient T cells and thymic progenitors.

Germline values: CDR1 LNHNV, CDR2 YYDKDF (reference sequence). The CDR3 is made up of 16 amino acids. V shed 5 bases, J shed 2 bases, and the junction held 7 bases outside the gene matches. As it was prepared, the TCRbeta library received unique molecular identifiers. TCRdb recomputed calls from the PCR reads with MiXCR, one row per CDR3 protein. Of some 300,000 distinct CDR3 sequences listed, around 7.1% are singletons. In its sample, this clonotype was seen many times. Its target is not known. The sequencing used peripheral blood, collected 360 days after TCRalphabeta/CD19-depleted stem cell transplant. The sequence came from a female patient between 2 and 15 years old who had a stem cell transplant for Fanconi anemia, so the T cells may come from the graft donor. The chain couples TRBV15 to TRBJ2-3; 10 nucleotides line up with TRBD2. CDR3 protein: CATSGVSGGDTDTQYF. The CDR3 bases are TGTGCCACCAGCGGAGTCAGCGGGGGGGACACAGATACGCAGTATTTT. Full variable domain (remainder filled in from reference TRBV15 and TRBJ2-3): DAMVIQNPRYQVTQFGKPVTLSCSQTLNHNVMYWYQQKSSQAPKLLFHYYDKDFNNEADTPDNFQSRRPNTSFCFLDIRSPGLGDTAMYLCATSGVSGGDTDTQYFGPGTRLTVL.